This T cell receptor beta chain emerged from a study of patients and donors after allogeneic stem cell transplantation (dated by TCRdb to 2020 to 2021). The receptor library was made with RT-PCR. Instrument on record: NextSeq 550. TCRdb trimmed the raw reads at Q25, called clones with MiXCR and kept productive beta chains. Each CDR3 protein appears once, grouped with its most common genes and DNA. Present in this sample are about a million distinct CDR3 sequences, approximately 18% of which were seen just once. 6% of the sample lies in the top ten. The CDR3 sequence holds 14 residues, the cysteine and phenylalanine included. The CDR3 DNA has 42 bases and is translated from base 1. Trimming removed 7 bases from V and 2 bases from J; the gene matches leave 8 bases unexplained. A word on this clonotype: Its antigen is unknown. The record has no base qualities; no much larger clone is one base away.

Rearrangement joined TRBV12-3 or TRBV12-4 to TRBJ2-7; 7 nucleotides in the junction match TRBD2. The receptor was isolated from a human donor who was either an allogeneic HSCT recipient or a stem cell or donor lymphocyte infusion donor (not recorded which). It is not recorded whose cells these are; they may come from a transplant donor. Sequencing used blood, either unsorted or a sorted T cell fraction (not recorded which). The DNA reads as follows: TGTGCCAGCACCAGAGGCGGGGGTACCTACGAGCAGTACTTC. This translates into CASTRGGGTYEQYF.